This TCR beta chain was retrieved from a study of blood T cell repertoires in COVID-19 (dated by TCRdb to the early 2020s). Regarding the research as a whole: Samples covering the acute and convalescent phases of COVID-19 were provided by collaborators in the United States, Italy and Spain. The sample metadata nearly always contained a de-identified subject ID, COVID-19 status, age in years and sex. Subjects who had been exposed to COVID-19, were actively infected with it, or had recovered from it provided the deeply sampled blood TCRbeta repertoires that made up the dataset. The repertoires were released in a freely available public database intended as a resource for research on the immune response to SARS-CoV-2. The material from the prospective study consisted of cDNA or gDNA derived from T cells, B-cell-depleted T cells, or PBMCs. Samples were obtained from the ongoing ImmuneRACE study (first 160 participants) and from 1,254 subjects provided by 6 global collaborators. Where available, HLA class I and class II types were taken from metadata supplied by the sample provider and were not determined by assay-based typing. Results the study describes overall, beyond this receptor: Clinical and demographic metadata were provided uncurated, with the amount varying by source and participant.

Ends trimmed: V by 4 bases, J by 4 bases; bases unmatched to a gene: 8. Looking up the germline V gene yields CDR1 MDHEN and CDR2 SYDVKM. The CDR3 numbers 16 residues from cysteine through phenylalanine. Only the CDR3 part of the read is kept: 48 bases, read in frame from the first base. This clone was seen once. Its antigen is currently not known. Base qualities were left out, and no much larger clone turns up one base away. TCRbeta CDR3 regions were amplified from genomic DNA by means of the immunoSEQ Assay, a bias-controlled multiplex PCR. Concerning the study's data processing: Within the assay, amplification of reference gene primers was used to estimate how many nucleated cells each sample contained. To quantify the absolute abundance of each unique TCRbeta CDR3 rearrangement, sequence reads were collapsed and filtered. For each sample, productive Simpson clonality was calculated as the square root of Simpson's diversity index over productive rearrangements. TCRdb mirrors the immuneACCESS table, restricted to in-frame sequences. Some clones are absent from its copies; in checked studies, under half trace to an unresolved V gene, and the reason for the others is unknown. D and trimming come from the DNA, and the V and J calls and clone size come from that table. This sample gives roughly 95,000 clones in total; around nine tenths of them show up just once. The ten largest clones capture 3% to 4.5% of the sample.

Whole blood was collected in K2EDTA tubes by collaborating institutions according to the institutions' own protocols. For TCRbeta analysis, collaborators shipped samples as frozen whole blood, isolated PBMCs, or DNA extracted from either of those sample types. The specimen was peripheral blood. The V and J segments used are TRBV28 and TRBJ2-1, with TRBD2 identical over 9 junction bases. The receptor's source is a woman in her 50s in a cohort sampled during active COVID-19. CDR3 sequence: CASSSRGTSRYNEQFF. The DNA sequence is given as TGTGCCAGCAGTTCGCGCGGGACTAGCAGATACAATGAGCAGTTCTTC.